The 29 T cell receptor beta chains presented below share a single source sample, sequenced in a study of cytomegalovirus exposure and HLA in healthy donors. TCRdb's copy holds only in-frame clones and misses some; the assay was immunoSEQ multiplex PCR. The sample shows some 200,000 clones, 65% to 85% of them seen only once. Source material: PBMCs. These receptors were collected from a woman between 18 and 29 years old in good health and CMV-seropositive.

This chain links TRBV13 with TRBJ2-7, with TRBD2 as a possible D gene (7 bases). The CDR3 consists of 14 residues. Trimming cost V 5 bases and J 2 bases, with 13 bases left between them. CDR1 is PRHDT and CDR2 is FYEKMQ in the germline V gene (reference sequence). CDR3 region: CASSHRGAPYEQYF. The CDR3 coding sequence is TGTGCCAGCAGCCACCGGGGGGCTCCCTACGAGCAGTACTTC.

The chain couples TRBV5-1 to TRBJ2-2; D might be TRBD1 (5 bases). The CDR3 has 15 amino acids. Germline loops: CDR1 SGHRS, CDR2 YFSETQ. Trimming pared 4 bases from V and 0 bases from J, leaving 10 bases between. The CDR3 is CASSLDSSNTGELFF. The CDR3 nucleotides read TGCGCCAGCAGCCTTGACAGCTCGAACACCGGGGAGCTGTTTTTT.

V and J are TRBV6-5 and TRBJ1-2; D possibly corresponds to TRBD1 (5 bases). Trimming removed 2 bases from V and 8 bases from J, with 12 bases in between. The CDR3 spans 13 residues. Germline CDR1 is MNHEY and CDR2 is SVGAGI. The CDR3 spells CASSYGGVGGYTF. The CDR3, as DNA: TGTGCCAGCAGTTACGGGGGGGTGGGAGGCTACACCTTC.

The chain recombines TRBV2 with TRBJ2-1, with 8 bases aligning to TRBD1. Germline-derived CDR1 and CDR2 are SNHLY and FYNNEI. This CDR3 is built from 17 residues. Trimming removed 3 bases from V and 4 bases from J; junction bases left unmatched: 11. The CDR3 region is CASSDRGRVIGYNEQFF. The CDR3 nucleotides are TGTGCCAGCAGTGACAGGGGGCGAGTCATCGGGTACAATGAGCAGTTCTTC. The full variable domain, rest sourced from reference TRBV2 and TRBJ2-1, is EPEVTQTPSHQVTQMGQEVILRCVPISNHLYFYWYRQILGQKVEFLVSFYNNEISEKSEIFDDQFSVERPDGSNFTLKIRSTKLEDSAMYFCASSDRGRVIGYNEQFFGPGTRLTVL.

The V call is TRBV6-6, the J call TRBJ2-2; D remains ambiguous. CDR3 size: 11 residues. The germline V and J ends were trimmed by 4 bases and 5 bases, with 2 bases remaining between them. Germline-derived CDR1 and CDR2 are MNHNY and SVGAGI (reference sequence). The DNA for the CDR3 is TGTGCCAGCAGTTCGACCGGGGAGCTGTTTTTT. Protein: CASSSTGELFF.

The V and J genes are TRBV7-2 and TRBJ1-6; 9 bases line up with TRBD1. CDR1 is SGHTA and CDR2 is FQGNSA in the germline V gene. V lost 1 base, J lost 14 bases, and 0 bases stayed unmatched. The CDR3 is made up of 12 amino acids. The chain's CDR3 is CASSLGQGALHF. CDR3 nucleotides: TGTGCCAGCAGCTTAGGACAGGGGGCCCTCCACTTT.

The V call is TRBV7-6, the J call TRBJ1-2; D is unclear. The V end was cut by 1 base, the J end by 6 bases, with 12 bases between. Looked up from germline, CDR1 is SGHVS and CDR2 is FNYEAQ. The CDR3 totals 14 residues. CDR3 in DNA: TGTGCCAGCAGCTTAGGAGGTACGGCAGATGGCTACACCTTC. Translating gives CASSLGGTADGYTF.

This clone was observed a handful of times. V is TRBV7-9 and J is TRBJ2-7, with D perhaps matching TRBD1 (5 bases). CDR3 length equals 13 residues. The germline V and J ends were trimmed by 4 bases and 2 bases, with 9 bases remaining between them. From germline, CDR1 is SEHNR and CDR2 FQNEAQ (reference sequence). CDR3 sequence reads: CASSSRTTYEQYF. CDR3 nucleotide sequence: TGTGCCAGCAGCTCTCGGACAACCTACGAGCAGTACTTC.

This clone counts as large. The chain is built from TRBV7-6 and TRBJ1-1; D may be TRBD1 (5 bases). V was shortened by 0 bases and J by 8 bases, with 10 bases between the two germline ends. This CDR3 spans 13 amino acids. The germline V gene encodes CDR1 SGHVS and CDR2 FNYEAQ. This chain's CDR3 is CASSLAPTEEAFF. For the CDR3, the DNA is TGTGCCAGCAGCTTAGCGCCGACAGAAGAAGCTTTCTTT.

The gene calls are TRBV14 and TRBJ1-2; TRBD1 might be the D (5 bases). The V gene lost 2 bases and the J gene lost 13 bases, with 14 bases spanning the gap. Germline CDR1 reads SGHDN; CDR2 reads FVKESK. This CDR3 is built from 12 residues. The CDR3 nucleotides are TGTGCCAGCAGCCAATCGAGGAGGGGCCCCACCTTC. The encoded protein is CASSQSRRGPTF.

The chain combines TRBV4-3 with TRBJ2-1; 11 positions agree with TRBD2. V lost 0 bases, J lost 7 bases, and 11 bases stayed unmatched. This CDR3 spans 18 amino acids. CDR1 is LGHNA, CDR2 YSLEER, per germline. The CDR3 nucleotides are TGCGCCAGCAGCCAAGATCTCTTACTAGCGGGGGTCCTTAATGAGCAGTTCTTC. It translates to CASSQDLLLAGVLNEQFF.

The chain has TRBV5-4 and TRBJ2-3; 12 bases are shared with TRBD2. CDR1 is SGHNT and CDR2 is YYREEE in the germline V gene (reference sequence). The V segment lost 3 bases and the J segment 2 bases; nucleotides outside the gene matches: 4. This CDR3 comprises 16 residues. CDR3 protein: CASSYLAGGDTDTQYF. Written as DNA, the CDR3 is TGTGCCAGCAGCTACCTAGCGGGGGGGGACACAGATACGCAGTATTTT. Complete variable domain (other parts from reference TRBV5-4 and TRBJ2-3): ETGVTQSPTHLIKTRGQQVTLRCSSQSGHNTVSWYQQALGQGPQFIFQYYREEENGRGNFPPRFSGLQFPNYSSELNVNALELDDSALYLCASSYLAGGDTDTQYFGPGTRLTVL.

V is TRBV5-5 and J is TRBJ2-1, with D perhaps TRBD2 (5 bases). The ends were cut back, 2 bases at V and 3 bases at J, with 9 bases in the middle. The germline gives CDR1 SGHKS, CDR2 YYEKEE (reference sequence). The CDR3 sequence is 14 residues long. CDR3 bases: TGTGCCAGCAGCTTCTGGACTGGCTACAATGAGCAGTTCTTC. Protein product: CASSFWTGYNEQFF. The whole variable domain, filled in from reference TRBV5-5 and TRBJ2-1, reads DAGVTQSPTHLIKTRGQQVTLRCSPISGHKSVSWYQQVLGQGPQFIFQYYEKEERGRGNFPDRFSARQFPNYSSELNVNALLLGDSALYLCASSFWTGYNEQFFGPGTRLTVL.

The chain recombines TRBV4-1 with TRBJ1-5; 7 bases line up with TRBD1. Germline V gene lookup returns CDR1 MGHRA and CDR2 YSYEKL. There are 14 residues in the CDR3. J was trimmed by 9 bases and V by 3 bases; bases with no gene match: 8. The CDR3, as DNA: TGCGCCAGCAGCCAGGAGACAGGGAGGAGGCCCCAGCATTTT. Protein product: CASSQETGRRPQHF.

The chain links TRBV6-1 to TRBJ1-6; D is unclear. Trimming pared 5 bases from V and 10 bases from J, leaving 9 bases between. The CDR3 length is 12 residues. Germline V CDR1 and CDR2: MNHNS, SASEGT. CDR3 DNA: TGTGCCAGCAGTTCAACGGTATCACCCCTCCACTTT. Its translation is CASSSTVSPLHF.

This clone was detected only a few times. The chain combines TRBV5-1 with TRBJ2-1; D is unresolved. The CDR3 is made up of 14 amino acids. The germline V gene encodes CDR1 SGHRS and CDR2 YFSETQ. V was trimmed by 2 bases and J by 0 bases, leaving 6 bases between them. CDR3 sequence reads: CASSLQSSYNEQFF. In nucleotides, the CDR3 is TGCGCCAGCAGCTTACAGAGCTCCTACAATGAGCAGTTCTTC.

This chain uses TRBV7-3 with TRBJ2-1; no clear D. Germline V gene lookup returns CDR1 SGHTA and CDR2 FQGTGA. This CDR3 spans 13 amino acids. The V and J ends lost 5 bases and 5 bases respectively, with 10 bases between them. Here the CDR3 DNA reads TGTGCCAGCAGCGACTCGGCCCACAATGAGCAGTTCTTC. Translated: CASSDSAHNEQFF.

This clone was detected once. The chain employs TRBV7-9 and TRBJ2-3; TRBD2 matches 7 bases. The J segment lost 2 bases and the V segment lost 5 bases, leaving 10 bases of the junction unmatched. CDR1 is SEHNR and CDR2 is FQNEAQ in the germline V gene (reference sequence). The CDR3 covers 16 residues. The CDR3 reads CASSRERLANTDTQYF. In DNA, the CDR3 is TGTGCCAGCAGCCGGGAAAGACTAGCCAACACAGATACGCAGTATTTT.

This clone was counted a few times. This chain uses TRBV6-5 with TRBJ1-2; D ambiguous. Looked up from germline, CDR1 is MNHEY and CDR2 is SVGAGI. V lost 10 bases to trimming and J lost 6 bases, with 12 bases between them. The CDR3 loop spans 11 amino acids. The CDR3 bases are TGTGCCACCAGAGAGTATCATGGCTACACCTTC. This translates into CATREYHGYTF.

The chain carries TRBV5-4 and TRBJ2-2; TRBD2 matches at 10 bases. V lost 3 bases, J lost 2 bases, and 4 bases stayed unmatched. This CDR3 has 16 amino acids. Germline values: CDR1 SGHNT, CDR2 YYREEE (reference sequence). The CDR3, as DNA: TGTGCCAGCAGCTGGACTAGCGGACACAACACCGGGGAGCTGTTTTTT. This gives the protein CASSWTSGHNTGELFF.

The CDR3 loop is CASRPGQGVHEQYF. The CDR3 nucleotides are TGCGCCAGCAGACCGGGACAGGGGGTCCACGAGCAGTACTTC. This chain connects TRBV10-1 to TRBJ2-7; TRBD1 aligns across 11 bases. The germline V gene encodes CDR1 WNHNN and CDR2 SYGVQD (reference sequence). This CDR3 comprises 14 residues. The V and J ends lost 6 bases and 5 bases, in that order; junction bases with no gene match: 6.

The V gene is TRBV4-1, the J gene TRBJ1-6; 8 bases match TRBD1. CDR1 is MGHRA, CDR2 YSYEKL, per germline. J gave up 10 bases and V 4 bases, and 6 bases lay outside the gene matches. This CDR3 has 14 residues. The chain's CDR3 is CASSLGQGGSPLHF. The CDR3 DNA reads TGCGCCAGCAGCCTCGGACAGGGAGGCTCACCCCTCCACTTT.

V and J are TRBV27 and TRBJ2-3; 8 bases align to TRBD1. This CDR3 comprises 15 residues. Trimming took 7 bases from V and 2 from J; bases not matched to a gene: 8. The V gene's germline CDR1 is MNHEY and CDR2 SMNVEV (reference sequence). The CDR3 loop is CASKTRDRPTDTQYF. The CDR3 nucleotides read TGTGCCAGCAAGACCCGGGACAGGCCCACAGATACGCAGTATTTT.

This clone was counted between two and nine times. This sequence joins TRBV7-9 and TRBJ2-1, with 7 bases lining up with TRBD2. Germline CDR1 and CDR2: SEHNR and FQNEAQ (reference sequence). V trimming: 11 bases; J trimming: 0 bases; junction bases outside the gene matches: 10. CDR3 length: 15 amino acids. CDR3 coding DNA: TGTGCCGGGATGGTTGGGGAGGGCTCCTACAATGAGCAGTTCTTC. Protein: CAGMVGEGSYNEQFF.

This clone was detected once. This chain links TRBV6-1 with TRBJ2-1, with TRBD2 identical over 15 bases. Germline V CDR1 and CDR2: MNHNS, SASEGT. The CDR3 consists of 17 residues. With 4 bases clipped from V and 9 bases from J, the junction kept 10 bases outside the gene matches. The CDR3 reads CASSALGLAGGPSEQFF. In nucleotides, the CDR3 is TGTGCCAGCAGTGCCCTCGGACTAGCGGGGGGGCCTAGTGAGCAGTTCTTC.

This chain links TRBV18 with TRBJ1-1; 10 bases map to TRBD1. This CDR3 is built from 17 residues. Germline V gene data show CDR1 as KGHSH and CDR2 as LQKENI. With 4 bases clipped from V and 6 bases from J, the junction kept 14 bases outside the gene matches. As DNA, the CDR3 is TGTGCCAGCTCACGAGGACAGGGGGGGAGGGCAAACCCTGAAGCTTTCTTT. Its translation is CASSRGQGGRANPEAFF.

The chain joins TRBV2 to TRBJ2-5; D is perhaps TRBD2 (6 bases). The germline CDR1 and CDR2 sequences are SNHLY and FYNNEI. Deletions cut 4 bases from V and 4 bases from J, with 10 bases between. This CDR3 is built from 13 residues. The CDR3 region is CASSGGVGETQYF. CDR3 nucleotide sequence: TGTGCCAGCAGTGGGGGGGTGGGAGAGACCCAGTACTTC.

J is TRBJ2-5 and V is TRBV7-2, with 10 bases matching TRBD2. This CDR3 contains 14 residues. The V gene's germline CDR1 is SGHTA and CDR2 FQGNSA. V was clipped by 6 bases and J by 5 bases; unmatched bases: 6. CDR3 DNA: TGTGCCAGCAGGCAATCTAGCGGGGGTGAGACCCAGTACTTC. Translation gives CASRQSSGGETQYF.

This clone was counted a few times. The chain's CDR3 is CASSKKPYGYTF. The CDR3 DNA follows: TGTGCCAGCAGCAAAAAGCCGTATGGCTACACCTTC. The V call is TRBV11-2, the J call TRBJ1-2; D unresolved. Germline V gives CDR1 SGHAT, CDR2 FQNNGV. The V end lost 5 bases, the J end lost 5 bases, and 9 bases lay between the germline ends. This CDR3 comprises 12 residues. Full variable domain (remainder filled in from reference TRBV11-2 and TRBJ1-2): EAGVAQSPRYKIIEKRQSVAFWCNPISGHATLYWYQQILGQGPKLLIQFQNNGVVDDSQLPKDRFSAERLKGVDSTLKIQPAKLEDSAVYLCASSKKPYGYTFGSGTRLTVV.